Shown below are 25 T cell receptor beta chains from a single sample sequenced in a study of beta chain features in type 1 diabetes. Whole-study results and caveats: Researchers report that Type 1 diabetes patients had moderately but significantly shorter TCRB CDR3s across all four CD4+ subsets.

Their cognate antigens are unknown. Expressed TCRB transcripts were sequenced because the entire RNA isolate underwent reverse transcription. The protocol was immunoSEQ multiplex PCR, while the TCRdb copy is restricted to in-frame clones and leaves out a portion. Among more than 250,000 clones, around an eighth were seen once, and the ten largest hold about 0.017%. The sample comprised naive CD4+ T cells from blood. The receptors derive from a man younger than 45 with type 1 diabetes.

This clone has more than one count but fewer than ten. The J gene is TRBJ2-5, the V gene TRBV30; 8 bases fit TRBD1. Losses at the gene ends were 1 base for V and 5 bases for J; bases not matched to a gene: 6. Per the germline V gene, CDR1 is GTSNPN and CDR2 is SVGIG (reference sequence). CDR3 length: 14 amino acids. CDR3 DNA: TGTGCCTGGAGTGCAGGGGGCTCCGGGGAGACCCAGTACTTC. It translates to CAWSAGGSGETQYF.

This clone was recorded a few times. The chain combines TRBV30 with TRBJ2-3; 7 bases agree with TRBD2. J lost 8 bases, V lost 5 bases, and 13 bases had no gene match. This CDR3 region has 14 residues. CDR1 is GTSNPN and CDR2 is SVGIG in the germline V gene (reference sequence). For the CDR3, the DNA is TGTGCCTGGTTCCGAGGGAGGGCCTCTACTACGCAGTATTTT. This codes for CAWFRGRASTTQYF.

V gene TRBV30 combines with J gene TRBJ1-1, with TRBD1 matching 10 bases. The CDR3 is made up of 15 amino acids. CDR1 is GTSNPN and CDR2 is SVGIG in the germline V gene (reference sequence). Losses at the gene ends were 3 bases for V and 1 base for J; bases not matched to a gene: 5. CDR3 sequence reads: CAWRVRDRGNTEAFF. CDR3 bases: TGTGCCTGGAGGGTCAGGGACAGGGGGAACACTGAAGCTTTCTTT. The complete variable domain, with remaining parts taken from reference TRBV30 and TRBJ1-1, reads SQTIHQWPATLVQPVGSPLSLECTVEGTSNPNLYWYRQAAGRGLQLLFYSVGIGQISSEVPQNLSASRPQDRQFILSSKKLLLSDSGFYLCAWRVRDRGNTEAFFGQGTRLTVV.

This chain joins TRBV4-3 and TRBJ2-1, with D maybe TRBD2 (6 bases). CDR1 and CDR2 from the germline V gene are LGHNA and YSLEER. The CDR3 sequence is 14 residues long. Trimming removed 1 base from V and 6 bases from J, with 10 bases in between. In DNA form, the CDR3 reads TGCGCCAGCAGCCAAGCACCAGCGGGCAATGAGCAGTTCTTC. Residues: CASSQAPAGNEQFF.

The V call is TRBV6-1, the J call TRBJ1-2; TRBD1 is a possible D gene (5 bases). CDR1 and CDR2 (germline): MNHNS, SASEGT. V lost 1 base to trimming and J lost 2 bases, with 14 bases between them. The CDR3 is 16 amino acids. The CDR3 nucleotides read TGTGCCAGCAGTGAAGGGGGCGCCTACGTAAACTATGGCTACACCTTC. Amino acids: CASSEGGAYVNYGYTF.

This clone has a handful of counts. This chain connects TRBV2 to TRBJ2-3, with unresolved D. The CDR3 spans 14 residues. The germline gives CDR1 SNHLY, CDR2 FYNNEI. V was shortened by 7 bases and J by 0 bases, with 11 bases between the two germline ends. As DNA, the CDR3 is TGTGCCAGCACAACTATCTCTAGCACAGATACGCAGTATTTT. It yields the protein CASTTISSTDTQYF.

The chain combines TRBV15 with TRBJ2-3; tentatively, D is TRBD2 (5 bases). The CDR3 covers 12 residues. V lost 1 base to trimming and J lost 6 bases, with 5 bases between them. Germline assignment: CDR1 LNHNV and CDR2 YYDKDF (reference sequence). DNA for the CDR3: TGTGCCACCAGCAGAGGCGGGGATACGCAGTATTTT. Encoded protein: CATSRGGDTQYF.

The chain links TRBV10-3 to TRBJ2-1; 8 nucleotides match TRBD2. Unmatched junction bases numbered 14, after V lost 6 bases and J lost 7 bases. The V gene's germline CDR1 is ENHRY and CDR2 SYGVKD. This CDR3 is 16 amino acids long. CDR3 DNA: TGTGCCATCAGCCACACAGCGGGGGTTATCGGGAATGAGCAGTTCTTC. Translated, it gives CAISHTAGVIGNEQFF.

The V and J genes are TRBV11-1 and TRBJ2-7; 8 nucleotides match TRBD2. This CDR3 has 17 amino acids. Germline V gene data show CDR1 as SGHAT and CDR2 as FQDESV (reference sequence). Trimming at V came to 1 base and at J to 1 base, leaving 9 bases not matched to a gene. The CDR3 protein is CASSLVGAGAGSYEQYF. For the CDR3, the DNA is TGTGCCAGCAGCTTAGTGGGAGCGGGAGCTGGATCCTACGAGCAGTACTTC.

The gene calls are TRBV6-5 and TRBJ2-1, with 7 bases matching TRBD1. The CDR3 has 14 amino acids. Trimming cost V 8 bases and J 0 bases; bases outside gene matches: 4. Germline values: CDR1 MNHEY, CDR2 SVGAGI. The CDR3 is CASRQGISYNEQFF. CDR3 sequence (DNA): TGTGCCAGCCGACAGGGTATCTCCTACAATGAGCAGTTCTTC.

In its sample, this clone was seen a few times. The chain couples TRBV7-9 to TRBJ2-1, with 11 bases identical to TRBD2. V shed 4 bases, J shed 5 bases, and the junction held 13 bases outside the gene matches. CDR3 length: 18 amino acids. Germline V gene lookup returns CDR1 SEHNR and CDR2 FQNEAQ (reference sequence). The CDR3 DNA is TGTGCCAGCAGCTCCCGACTAGCGGGATGGGAGGCTGACAATGAGCAGTTCTTC. This gives the protein CASSSRLAGWEADNEQFF.

This chain uses TRBV18 with TRBJ1-5; D perhaps matches TRBD1 (6 bases). The germline CDR1 and CDR2 sequences are KGHSH and LQKENI. This CDR3 contains 16 residues. Trimming removed 1 base at V and 2 bases at J, with 12 bases between. DNA of the CDR3: TGTGCCAGCTCACCACGGGGGGGCGCGGGCAATCAGCCCCAGCATTTT. It specifies CASSPRGGAGNQPQHF.

V and J are TRBV9 and TRBJ2-3, with D unclear. Trimming removed 0 bases at V and 2 bases at J, with 13 bases between. Germline loops: CDR1 SGDLS, CDR2 YYNGEE. The CDR3 contains 16 residues. CDR3 sequence (DNA): TGTGCCAGCAGCGTAGGAGCTAGTAAGCCCACAGATACGCAGTATTTT. Protein sequence: CASSVGASKPTDTQYF.

The chain has TRBV28 and TRBJ2-1, with TRBD1 matching over 10 bases. Germline V gene lookup returns CDR1 MDHEN and CDR2 SYDVKM. Trimming cost V 7 bases and J 4 bases; bases outside gene matches: 1. This CDR3 contains 13 residues. The chain's CDR3 is CASKGQGYNEQFF. The DNA for the CDR3 is TGTGCCAGCAAGGGACAGGGGTACAATGAGCAGTTCTTC.

In its sample, this clone was seen a few times. CDR3 sequence reads: CATSRDVAEETQYF. The CDR3 coding sequence is TGTGCCACCAGCAGAGACGTGGCAGAAGAGACCCAGTACTTC. This sequence joins TRBV15 and TRBJ2-5; D not certain. This CDR3 has 14 residues. Trimming removed 0 bases from V and 3 bases from J, with 8 bases in between. Germline CDR1 reads LNHNV; CDR2 reads YYDKDF (reference sequence).

The chain is built from TRBV18 and TRBJ2-7; 7 positions match TRBD1. Germline V gene lookup returns CDR1 KGHSH and CDR2 LQKENI. The CDR3 consists of 14 residues. With V trimmed by 4 bases and J by 2 bases, 5 bases remained unmatched. The CDR3 DNA reads as TGTGCCAGCTCACTACGGGACAGTACCTACGAGCAGTACTTC. This encodes CASSLRDSTYEQYF. The entire variable domain, with the rest obtained from reference TRBV18 and TRBJ2-7, is as follows: NAGVMQNPRHLVRRRGQEARLRCSPMKGHSHVYWYRQLPEEGLKFMVYLQKENIIDESGMPKERFSAEFPKEGPSILRIQQVVRGDSAAYFCASSLRDSTYEQYFGPGTRLTVT.

A few counts support this clone. The chain recombines TRBV9 with TRBJ1-2, with a weak D call TRBD1 (5 bases). The CDR3 runs to 13 residues. The V gene's germline CDR1 is SGDLS and CDR2 YYNGEE. Trimming removed 0 bases at V and 6 bases at J, with 9 bases between. CDR3 sequence: CASSVGQWDGYTF. As DNA, the CDR3 is TGTGCCAGCAGCGTAGGACAGTGGGATGGCTACACCTTC.

This sequence joins TRBV15 and TRBJ2-1; 11 bases are a match to TRBD2. V dropped 7 bases and J dropped 8; count of bases not matched to a gene: 7. Germline loops: CDR1 LNHNV, CDR2 YYDKDF (reference sequence). The CDR3 totals 14 residues. CDR3 DNA: TGTGCCACCACGTCGCGACTAGCGGGACATGAGCAGTTCTTC. Translated: CATTSRLAGHEQFF.

The chain combines TRBV30 with TRBJ2-7, with TRBD2 matching 9 bases. CDR3 length equals 13 residues. J lost 2 bases, V lost 4 bases, and 3 bases had no gene match. Germline CDR1 and CDR2: GTSNPN and SVGIG (reference sequence). The CDR3 region has the DNA TGTGCCTGGACCGGGACTAGCCCCTACGAGCAGTACTTC. This encodes CAWTGTSPYEQYF.

On this clone itself: One junction end does not reproduce the germline sequence, and a read error may be involved. The chain couples TRBV29-1 to TRBJ2-2; maybe TRBD2 (5 bases). Per the germline V gene, CDR1 is SQVTM and CDR2 is ANQGSEA. The CDR3 loop spans 14 amino acids. The CDR3 protein is CSVVRSAVTGKLFF. The CDR3, as DNA: TGCAGCGTTGTTCGGTCGGCTGTGACCGGGAAGCTGTTTTTT.

The rearrangement links TRBV30 to TRBJ2-7, with D possibly TRBD2 on 5 matching bases. CDR1 and CDR2 from the germline V gene are GTSNPN and SVGIG (reference sequence). With 3 bases removed from V and 5 bases from J, the gap between germline ends came to 20 bases. CDR3 length equals 15 residues. CDR3 bases: TGTGCCTGGAGGGGAGCGGAAAAATCCCCCCACGAGCAGTACTTC. Protein: CAWRGAEKSPHEQYF.

The chain combines TRBV25-1 with TRBJ2-1; 7 nucleotides line up with TRBD2. The V gene's germline CDR1 is MGHDK and CDR2 SYGVNS. The CDR3 runs to 15 residues. The V segment lost 3 bases and the J segment 6 bases; nucleotides outside the gene matches: 8. CDR3 region: CASSDAAGAGNEQFF. The CDR3 DNA reads as TGTGCCAGCAGTGACGCTGCGGGAGCGGGCAATGAGCAGTTCTTC.

The rearrangement joins TRBV18 to TRBJ1-2; D is unresolved. Trimming removed 5 bases from V and 3 bases from J, with 13 bases in between. The CDR3 extends over 14 amino acids. Germline CDR1 KGHSH, CDR2 LQKENI. As DNA, the CDR3 is TGTGCCAGCTCATCCATATCTAGAGACTATGGCTACACCTTC. This sequence encodes CASSSISRDYGYTF.

This clone was counted a few times. V gene TRBV9 combines with J gene TRBJ2-3; 9 bases agree with TRBD2. CDR1 is SGDLS, CDR2 YYNGEE, per germline. The CDR3 totals 17 residues. The V segment lost 2 bases and the J segment 1 base; nucleotides outside the gene matches: 8. The CDR3 DNA reads TGTGCCAGCAGCGTGGGATTAGCGGGAGCCGGCACAGATACGCAGTATTTT. Protein product: CASSVGLAGAGTDTQYF.

This clone was seen more than once but under ten times. The conserved phenylalanine or tryptophan normally closing the CDR3 is absent here, so this likely arose from a read error. The DNA is left out, because the CDR3 cannot be placed on it with certainty; the CDR3 is given as TCRdb lists it. The chain employs TRBV13 and TRBJ2-7; the D call of TRBD2 is as the table states it, not checked on the DNA. Germline V gene lookup returns CDR1 PRHDT and CDR2 FYEKMQ (reference sequence). The CDR3 length equals 12 residues, ends included. CDR3 residues: CASSSQRGPGVL.